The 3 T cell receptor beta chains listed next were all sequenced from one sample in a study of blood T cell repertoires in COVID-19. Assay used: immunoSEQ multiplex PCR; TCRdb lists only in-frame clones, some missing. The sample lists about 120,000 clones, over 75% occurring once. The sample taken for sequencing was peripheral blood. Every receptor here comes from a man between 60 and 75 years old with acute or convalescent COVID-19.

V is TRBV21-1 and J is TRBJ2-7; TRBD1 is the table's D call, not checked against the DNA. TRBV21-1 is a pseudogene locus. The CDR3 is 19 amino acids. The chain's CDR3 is CASSKDRQGAKRGPYEQYF. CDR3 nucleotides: TGTGCCAGCAGCAAAGACCGACAGGGGGCGAAGCGGGGTCCCTACGAGCAGTACTTC.

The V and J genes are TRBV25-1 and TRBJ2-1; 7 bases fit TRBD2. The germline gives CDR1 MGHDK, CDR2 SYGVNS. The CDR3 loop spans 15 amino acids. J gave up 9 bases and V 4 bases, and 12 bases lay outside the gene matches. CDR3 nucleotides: TGTGCCAGCAGTGGGCGGAGGGAGGGCCTTAGTGAGCAGTTCTTC. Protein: CASSGRREGLSEQFF. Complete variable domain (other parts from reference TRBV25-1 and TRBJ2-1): EADIYQTPRYLVIGTGKKITLECSQTMGHDKMYWYQQDPGMELHLIHYSYGVNSTEKGDLSSESTVSRIRTEHFPLTLESARPSHTSQYLCASSGRREGLSEQFFGPGTRLTVL.

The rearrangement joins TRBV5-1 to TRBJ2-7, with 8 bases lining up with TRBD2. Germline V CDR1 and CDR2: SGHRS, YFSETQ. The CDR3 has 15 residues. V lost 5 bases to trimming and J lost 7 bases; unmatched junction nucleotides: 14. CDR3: CASRTAVREVEEQYF. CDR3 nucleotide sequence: TGCGCCAGCAGAACGGCGGTGCGGGAGGTAGAGGAGCAGTACTTC.